In its sample, the clone carrying this T cell receptor (beta chain) was seen many times. Its antigen is unknown. These data belong to a study of identical twins. General study points: The abundant beta clonotypes from cord blood had fewer insertions, and memory repertoires had none of this. Out-of-frame alpha sequences common to twins exhibited a surplus of low generation probability. Conclusions relied on cross-sectional statistical analysis, not following the same donors.

The J segment lost 0 bases and the V segment lost 8 bases, leaving 7 bases of the junction unmatched. Germline V lookup: CDR1 MNHEY, CDR2 SVGEGT. The CDR3 sequence is 15 residues long. TCRdb re-called the 5' RACE reads through MiXCR, storing one row per CDR3 protein. The sample yields about 460,000 distinct CDR3 sequences, 11% to 15% seen once. This sample also appeared in a second study, on yellow fever vaccine responses in identical twins.

This chain links TRBV6-2 or TRBV6-3 with TRBJ2-1, with 7 bases matching TRBD2. The source material was CD4+ T cells sorted from blood. The TCR comes from a woman in her late teens or twenties in good health. The CDR3 sequence is CASSLGGFSYNEQFF. As DNA, the CDR3 is TGTGCCAGCTCCCTGGGGGGGTTCTCCTACAATGAGCAGTTCTTC.